This T cell receptor (beta chain) was sequenced during a study of regulatory T cells in long-lasting Graves disease. As for the study in general: Patients newly diagnosed with Graves' had been on antithyroid drugs for under 3 months.

Time point defined: newly diagnosed GD, antithyroid drugs for less than 3 months. PBMC RNA was the source of the TCR library. The germline gives CDR1 SGHDT, CDR2 YYEEEE. The ends lost 4 bases at V and 7 bases at J; junction bases unmatched: 8. This CDR3 is built from 15 residues. Study conclusions and caveats: Persistent patients shared more public clonotypes (approximately 2,700) than newly diagnosed patients (approximately 960).

For TCR beta, libraries came from iRepertoire HTBI primers and Arm-PCR of CDR3 regions. TCRdb used MiXCR to reprocess the multiplex PCR reads, holding one entry per CDR3 protein. Of 350,000 to 550,000 distinct CDR3 sequences in the sample, about a sixth were seen once. Points on this clonotype: The antigen is not known.

The same sample was also used in a study of T cells in Graves' hyperthyroidism and ophthalmopathy. This second study says: Newly diagnosed hyperthyroidism patients aged 18 to 65 years had disease lasting under 2 months.

The sample was peripheral blood mononuclear cells (PBMCs), taken at new diagnosis, from a patient treated with antithyroid drugs. The chain joins TRBV5-6 to TRBJ2-1; 10 bases line up with TRBD2. The receptor was derived from a woman aged 18-29 years with Graves disease. The CDR3: CASSGGTSVENEQFF. CDR3 nucleotides: TGTGCCAGCAGCGGCGGGACTAGCGTTGAAAATGAGCAGTTCTTC.